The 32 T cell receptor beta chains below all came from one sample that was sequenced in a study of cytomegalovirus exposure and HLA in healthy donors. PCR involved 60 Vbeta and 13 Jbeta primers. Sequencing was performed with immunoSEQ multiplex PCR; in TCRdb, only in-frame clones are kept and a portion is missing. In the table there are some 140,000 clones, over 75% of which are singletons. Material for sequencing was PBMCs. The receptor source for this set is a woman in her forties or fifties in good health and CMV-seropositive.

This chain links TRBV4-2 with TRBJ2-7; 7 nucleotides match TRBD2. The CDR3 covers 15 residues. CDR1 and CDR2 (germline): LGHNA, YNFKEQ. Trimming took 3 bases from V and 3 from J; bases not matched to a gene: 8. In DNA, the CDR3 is TGTGCCAGCAGCCATGCGGGAGAGGGGTACTACGAGCAGTACTTC. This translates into CASSHAGEGYYEQYF.

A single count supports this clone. Written as DNA, the CDR3 is TGCAGCGTTGAAAAACGGGCCCCGGGGGGGTACGAGCAGTACTTC. Its protein product is CSVEKRAPGGYEQYF. J is TRBJ2-7 and V is TRBV29-1; TRBD2 aligns across 8 bases. The CDR3 runs to 15 residues. Looked up from germline, CDR1 is SQVTM and CDR2 is ANQGSEA. V shed 2 bases and J 4 bases; nucleotides not matched to a gene: 10.

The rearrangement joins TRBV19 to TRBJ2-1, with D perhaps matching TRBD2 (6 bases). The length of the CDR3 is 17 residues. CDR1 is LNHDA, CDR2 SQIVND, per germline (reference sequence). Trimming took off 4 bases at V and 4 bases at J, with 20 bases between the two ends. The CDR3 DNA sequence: TGTGCCAGTAGTAAACCGGGACTCCAATTAGGGTACAATGAGCAGTTCTTC. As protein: CASSKPGLQLGYNEQFF.

CDR3 nucleotides: TGTGCCAGCAGCTTGGCGAGCAGGGGAGAGACCCAGTACTTC. Translating gives CASSLASRGETQYF. J is TRBJ2-5 and V is TRBV5-4; D might be TRBD1 (6 bases). Germline V CDR1 and CDR2: SGHNT, YYREEE (reference sequence). The CDR3 is made up of 14 amino acids. With 0 bases removed from V and 4 bases from J, the gap between germline ends came to 10 bases.

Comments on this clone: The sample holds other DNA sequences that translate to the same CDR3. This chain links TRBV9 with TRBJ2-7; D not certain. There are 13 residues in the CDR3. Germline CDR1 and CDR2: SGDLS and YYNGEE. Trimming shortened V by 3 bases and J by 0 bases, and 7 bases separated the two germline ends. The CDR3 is CASSGGSSYEQYF. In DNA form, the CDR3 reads TGTGCCAGCAGCGGAGGTTCCTCCTACGAGCAGTACTTC. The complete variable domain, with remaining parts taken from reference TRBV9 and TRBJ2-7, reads DSGVTQTPKHLITATGQRVTLRCSPRSGDLSVYWYQQSLDQGLQFLIQYYNGEERAKGNILERFSAQQFPDLHSELNLSSLELGDSALYFCASSGGSSYEQYFGPGTRLTVT.

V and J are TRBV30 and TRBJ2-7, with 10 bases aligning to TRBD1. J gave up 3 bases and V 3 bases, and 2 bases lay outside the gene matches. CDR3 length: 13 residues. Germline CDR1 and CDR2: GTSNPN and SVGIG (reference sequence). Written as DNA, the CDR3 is TGTGCCTGGAGGGACAGGGGGATCTACGAGCAGTACTTC. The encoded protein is CAWRDRGIYEQYF.

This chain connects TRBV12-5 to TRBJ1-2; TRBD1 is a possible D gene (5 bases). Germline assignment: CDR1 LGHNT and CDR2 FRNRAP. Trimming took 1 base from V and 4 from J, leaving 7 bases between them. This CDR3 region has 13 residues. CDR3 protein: CASGLGQLYGYTF. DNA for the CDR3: TGTGCTAGTGGTTTGGGACAGCTCTATGGCTACACCTTC.

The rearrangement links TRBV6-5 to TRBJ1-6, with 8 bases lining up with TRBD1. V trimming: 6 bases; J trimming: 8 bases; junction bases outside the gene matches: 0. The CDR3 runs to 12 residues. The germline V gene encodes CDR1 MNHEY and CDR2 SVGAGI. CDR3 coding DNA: TGTGCCAGCAGACAGGGGGATTCACCCCTCCACTTT. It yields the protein CASRQGDSPLHF.

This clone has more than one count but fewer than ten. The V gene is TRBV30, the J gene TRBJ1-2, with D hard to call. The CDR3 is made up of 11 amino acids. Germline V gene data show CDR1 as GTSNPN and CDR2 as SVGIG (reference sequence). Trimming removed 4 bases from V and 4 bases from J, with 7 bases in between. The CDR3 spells CAWTGSYGYTF. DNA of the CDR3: TGTGCCTGGACGGGGTCCTATGGCTACACCTTC.

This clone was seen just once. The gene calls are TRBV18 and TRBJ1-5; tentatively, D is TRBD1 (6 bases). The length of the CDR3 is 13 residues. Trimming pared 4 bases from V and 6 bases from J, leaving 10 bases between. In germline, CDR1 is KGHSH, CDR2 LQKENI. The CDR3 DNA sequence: TGTGCCAGCTCACTCCAGGGGCTTCAGCCCCAGCATTTT. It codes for CASSLQGLQPQHF.

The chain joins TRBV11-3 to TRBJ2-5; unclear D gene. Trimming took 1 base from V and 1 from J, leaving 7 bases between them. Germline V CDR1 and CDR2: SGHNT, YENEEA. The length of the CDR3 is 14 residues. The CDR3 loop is CASSLGAVQETQYF. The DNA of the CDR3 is TGTGCCAGCAGCTTAGGGGCAGTCCAAGAGACCCAGTACTTC.

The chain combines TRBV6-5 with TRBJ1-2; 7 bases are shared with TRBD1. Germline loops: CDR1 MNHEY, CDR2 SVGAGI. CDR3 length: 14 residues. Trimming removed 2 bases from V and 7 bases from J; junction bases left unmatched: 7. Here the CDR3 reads CASSYDSQGGGYTF. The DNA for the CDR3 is TGTGCCAGCAGTTACGACAGCCAGGGGGGTGGCTACACCTTC.

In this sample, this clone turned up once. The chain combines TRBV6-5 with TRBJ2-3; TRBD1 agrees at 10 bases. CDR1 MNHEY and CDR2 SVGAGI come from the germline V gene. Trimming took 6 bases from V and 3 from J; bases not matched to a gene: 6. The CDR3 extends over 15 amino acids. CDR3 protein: CASRSRDRGTDTQYF. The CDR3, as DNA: TGTGCCAGCAGAAGCCGGGACAGGGGAACAGATACGCAGTATTTT.

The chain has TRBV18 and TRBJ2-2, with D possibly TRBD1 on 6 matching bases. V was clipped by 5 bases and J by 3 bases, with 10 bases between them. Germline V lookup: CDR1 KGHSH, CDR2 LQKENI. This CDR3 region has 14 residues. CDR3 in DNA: TGTGCCAGCTCAACAGGGTCCGACACCGGGGAGCTGTTTTTT. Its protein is CASSTGSDTGELFF.

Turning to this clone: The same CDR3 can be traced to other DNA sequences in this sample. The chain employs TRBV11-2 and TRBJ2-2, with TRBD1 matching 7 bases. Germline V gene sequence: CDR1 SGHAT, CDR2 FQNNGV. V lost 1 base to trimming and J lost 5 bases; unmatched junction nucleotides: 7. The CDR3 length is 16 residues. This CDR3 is CASSLGGGRGTGELFF. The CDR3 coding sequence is TGTGCCAGCAGCTTAGGAGGGGGCCGGGGTACCGGGGAGCTGTTTTTT.

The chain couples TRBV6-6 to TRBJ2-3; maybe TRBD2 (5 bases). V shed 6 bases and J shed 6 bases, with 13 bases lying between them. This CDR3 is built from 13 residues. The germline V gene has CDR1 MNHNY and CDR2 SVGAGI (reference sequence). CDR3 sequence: CASSAIRGDTQYF. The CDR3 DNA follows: TGTGCCAGCAGCGCGATCCGAGGGGATACGCAGTATTTT.

The CDR3 protein is CASSLTGGSTGELFF. For the CDR3, the DNA is TGTGCCAGCAGCTTAACGGGGGGCAGCACCGGGGAGCTGTTTTTT. The rearrangement uses TRBV7-2 and TRBJ2-2, with D perhaps matching TRBD2 (7 bases). The V and J ends lost 2 bases and 4 bases respectively, with 11 bases between them. CDR3 length: 15 residues. The germline CDR1 and CDR2 sequences are SGHTA and FQGNSA.

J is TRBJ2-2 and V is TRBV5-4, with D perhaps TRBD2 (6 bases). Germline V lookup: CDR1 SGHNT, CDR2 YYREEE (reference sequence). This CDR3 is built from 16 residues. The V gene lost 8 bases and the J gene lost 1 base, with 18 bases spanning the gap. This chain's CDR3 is CASRPDLARNTGELFF. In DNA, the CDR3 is TGTGCCAGTAGGCCGGACCTAGCGAGGAACACCGGGGAGCTGTTTTTT.

The CDR3 DNA sequence: TGTGCTAGTGTTTCAGGGGACAATCAGCCCCAGCATTTT. This encodes CASVSGDNQPQHF. This chain connects TRBV12-5 to TRBJ1-5; tentatively, D is TRBD1 (6 bases). V shed 7 bases and J shed 3 bases, with 10 bases lying between them. Germline values: CDR1 LGHNT, CDR2 FRNRAP. The CDR3 runs to 13 residues.

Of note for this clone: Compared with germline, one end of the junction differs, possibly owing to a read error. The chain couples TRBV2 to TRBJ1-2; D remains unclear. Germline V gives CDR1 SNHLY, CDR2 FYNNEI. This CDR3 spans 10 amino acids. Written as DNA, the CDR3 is TGTGCCAGCAGTGAAGAGGCGGTGTACTTC. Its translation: CASSEEAVYF. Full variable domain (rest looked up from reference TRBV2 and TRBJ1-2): EPEVTQTPSHQVTQMGQEVILRCVPISNHLYFYWYRQILGQKVEFLVSFYNNEISEKSEIFDDQFSVERPDGSNFTLKIRSTKLEDSAMYFCASSEEAVYFGSGTRLTVV.

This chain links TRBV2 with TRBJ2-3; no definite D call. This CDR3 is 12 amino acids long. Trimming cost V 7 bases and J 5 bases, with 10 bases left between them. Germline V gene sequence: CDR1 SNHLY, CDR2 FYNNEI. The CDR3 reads CASNLSEDTQYF. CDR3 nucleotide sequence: TGTGCCAGCAACCTGAGTGAAGATACGCAGTATTTT.

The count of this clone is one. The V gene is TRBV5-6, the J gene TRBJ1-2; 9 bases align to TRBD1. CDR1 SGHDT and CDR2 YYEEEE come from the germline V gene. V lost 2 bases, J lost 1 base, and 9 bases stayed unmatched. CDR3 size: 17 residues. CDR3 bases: TGTGCCAGCAGCTTAGGTTATCGGGACAGGGTTAACTATGGCTACACCTTC. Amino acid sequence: CASSLGYRDRVNYGYTF.

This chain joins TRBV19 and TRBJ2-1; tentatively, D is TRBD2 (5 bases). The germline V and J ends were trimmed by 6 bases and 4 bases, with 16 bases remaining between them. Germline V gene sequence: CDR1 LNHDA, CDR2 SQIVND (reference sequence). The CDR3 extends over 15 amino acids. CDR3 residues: CASRLQNGGYNEQFF. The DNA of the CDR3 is TGTGCCAGTAGGTTACAGAACGGCGGGTACAATGAGCAGTTCTTC.

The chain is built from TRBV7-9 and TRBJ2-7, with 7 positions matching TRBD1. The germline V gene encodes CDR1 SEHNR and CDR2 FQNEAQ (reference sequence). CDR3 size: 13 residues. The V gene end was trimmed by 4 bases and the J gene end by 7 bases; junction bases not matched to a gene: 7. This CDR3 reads CASSSSGGREQYF. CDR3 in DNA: TGTGCCAGCAGCTCTTCAGGGGGAAGGGAGCAGTACTTC.

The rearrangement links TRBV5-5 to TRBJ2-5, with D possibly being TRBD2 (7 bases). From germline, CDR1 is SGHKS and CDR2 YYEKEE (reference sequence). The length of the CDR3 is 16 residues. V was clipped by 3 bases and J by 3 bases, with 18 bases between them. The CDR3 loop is CASSSLGGEWEETQYF. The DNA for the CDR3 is TGTGCCAGCAGCTCCTTAGGGGGGGAGTGGGAAGAGACCCAGTACTTC.

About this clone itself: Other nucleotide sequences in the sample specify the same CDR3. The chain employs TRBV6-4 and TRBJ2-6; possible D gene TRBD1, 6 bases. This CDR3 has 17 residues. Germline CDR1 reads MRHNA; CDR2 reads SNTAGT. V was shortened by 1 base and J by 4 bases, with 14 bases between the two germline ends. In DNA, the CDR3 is TGTGCCAGCAGTGACTGGGGACAAGGAACCGGGGCCAACGTCCTGACTTTC. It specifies CASSDWGQGTGANVLTF.

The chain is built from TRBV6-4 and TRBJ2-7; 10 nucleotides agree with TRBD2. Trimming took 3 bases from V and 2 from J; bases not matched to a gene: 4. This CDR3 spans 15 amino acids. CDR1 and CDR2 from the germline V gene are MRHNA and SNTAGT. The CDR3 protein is CASSEVAGGTYEQYF. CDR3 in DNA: TGTGCCAGCAGTGAGGTAGCGGGGGGCACCTACGAGCAGTACTTC.

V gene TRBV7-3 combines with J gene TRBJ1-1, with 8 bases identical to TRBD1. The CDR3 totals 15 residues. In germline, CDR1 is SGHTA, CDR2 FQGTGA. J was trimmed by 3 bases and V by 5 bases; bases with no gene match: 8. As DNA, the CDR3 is TGTGCCAGCAGCCCCCAGGGGGCGCCGGACACTGAAGCTTTCTTT. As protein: CASSPQGAPDTEAFF.

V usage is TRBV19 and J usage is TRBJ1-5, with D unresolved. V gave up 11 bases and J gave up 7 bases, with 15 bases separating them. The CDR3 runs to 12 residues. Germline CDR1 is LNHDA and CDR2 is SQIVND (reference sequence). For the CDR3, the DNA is TGTGCCTCCACCGCCCCGGAGCAGCCCCAGCATTTT. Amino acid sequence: CASTAPEQPQHF.

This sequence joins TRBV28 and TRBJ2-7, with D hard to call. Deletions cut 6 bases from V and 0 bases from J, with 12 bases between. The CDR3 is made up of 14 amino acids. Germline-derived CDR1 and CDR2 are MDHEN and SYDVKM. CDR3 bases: TGTGCCAGCAGACCTGGCGGTGCCTCCTACGAGCAGTACTTC. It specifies CASRPGGASYEQYF.

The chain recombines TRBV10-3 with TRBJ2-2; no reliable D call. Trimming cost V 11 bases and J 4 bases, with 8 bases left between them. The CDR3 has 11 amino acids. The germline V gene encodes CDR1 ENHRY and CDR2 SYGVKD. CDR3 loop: CAGGLTGELFF. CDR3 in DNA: TGTGCCGGCGGTCTCACCGGGGAGCTGTTTTTT.

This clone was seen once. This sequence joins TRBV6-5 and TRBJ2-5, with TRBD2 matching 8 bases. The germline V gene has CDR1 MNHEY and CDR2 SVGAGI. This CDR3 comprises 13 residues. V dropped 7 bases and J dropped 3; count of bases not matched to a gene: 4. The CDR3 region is CASKSAGEETQYF. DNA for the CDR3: TGTGCCAGCAAGTCAGCGGGGGAAGAGACCCAGTACTTC.